These T cell receptor beta chains were read from a single sample in a study of type 1 regulatory T cells. The antigens of these receptors remain unknown. TCRdb reprocessed the reads via MiXCR and lists one record per CDR3 protein. Of 68,000 or so distinct CDR3 sequences listed, roughly 49% were seen once; the top ten hold roughly 2.2%. The sequencing input was cultured non-Tr1 T cells, either the whole culture or a sorted T cell fraction (not recorded which). These receptor sequences come from a human donor in good health. Each CDR3 is given with its conserved first and last residue. D genes are given only for firm matches. The size of a clone is reported for some rows only, either as once, few or many, or as a class for expanded clones.

d_call clone_size j_call v_call cdr3_aa cdr3_nt
TRBD2 few TRBJ2-2 TRBV11-2 CASSPSVGGAAGELFF TGTGCCAGCAGCCCATCGGTCGGGGGGGCCGCCGGGGAGCTGTTTTTT
TRBD1 few TRBJ1-4 TRBV6-1 CASSLDRSNEKLFF TGTGCCAGCAGCTTGGACAGGTCTAATGAAAAACTGTTTTTT
. . TRBJ2-7 TRBV9 CASSVGSGLTYKQYF TGTGCCAGCAGCGTAGGAAGCGGATTGACCTACAAGCAGTACTTC
TRBD1 . TRBJ1-5 TRBV12-3/TRBV12-4 CASSLRGQGSNQPQHF TGTGCCAGCAGTTTACGAGGACAGGGTAGCAATCAGCCCCAGCATTTT
. . TRBJ1-2 TRBV30 CAWSAAGRAIYGYTF TGTGCCTGGAGTGCCGCAGGTAGGGCCATCTATGGCTACACCTTC
. few TRBJ2-5 TRBV4-1 CASSQDRASQETQYF TGCGCCAGCAGCCAAGATCGGGCTAGCCAAGAGACCCAGTACTTC
. few TRBJ1-3 TRBV7-2 CATKDSPSGNTIYF TGTGCCACCAAGGACAGTCCCTCTGGAAACACCATATATTTT
. . TRBJ2-1 TRBV21-1 CASSNRQTSYNEQFF TGTGCCAGCAGCAATCGGCAAACCTCCTACAATGAGCAGTTCTTC
. many TRBJ1-5 TRBV2 CASSEASDSNQPQHF TGTGCCAGCAGTGAAGCCAGCGATAGCAATCAGCCCCAGCATTTT
TRBD1 once TRBJ2-7 TRBV7-9 CASSHGTGDREQYF TGTGCCAGCAGTCACGGGACAGGGGATCGGGAGCAGTACTTC
. . TRBJ2-7 TRBV20-1 CSARDGGVTYEQYF TGCAGTGCTAGAGACGGCGGGGTCACCTACGAGCAGTACTTC
. . TRBJ1-2 TRBV18 CATTEAGFNYGYTF TGTGCCACCACGGAGGCAGGATTTAACTATGGCTACACCTTC
. few TRBJ1-1 TRBV2 CASSVGGGNTEAFF TGTGCCAGCAGTGTTGGAGGGGGGAACACTGAAGCTTTCTTT
. . TRBJ2-3 TRBV20-1 CSARLPLAGMRAADTQYF TGCAGTGCTAGGCTCCCCTTGGCGGGGATGCGAGCGGCAGATACGCAGTATTTT
TRBD2 once TRBJ2-7 TRBV6-5 CASSYRGDEQYF TGTGCCAGCAGTTACCGGGGGGACGAGCAGTACTTC
. few TRBJ2-2 TRBV2 CASRPGVTGELFF TGTGCCAGCAGGCCAGGGGTTACCGGGGAGCTGTTTTTT
. few TRBJ2-7 TRBV27 CASSLYGSSYEQYF TGTGCCAGCAGTTTATACGGCAGCTCCTACGAGCAGTACTTC
. few TRBJ2-7 TRBV7-8 CASTSRTTASYEQYF TGTGCCAGCACCTCGCGGACGACCGCCTCCTACGAGCAGTACTTC
. . TRBJ1-1 TRBV2 CASSQGGSPMNTEAFF TGTGCCAGCAGTCAAGGCGGCAGCCCCATGAACACTGAAGCTTTCTTT
. few TRBJ2-1 TRBV12-3/TRBV12-4 CASKDLVEEQFF TGTGCCAGCAAAGATCTGGTTGAGGAGCAGTTCTTC
TRBD1 . TRBJ2-2 TRBV5-1 CASSLWTGNTGELFF TGCGCCAGCAGCTTGTGGACAGGGAACACCGGGGAGCTGTTTTTT
. . TRBJ2-7 TRBV7-9 CASSLDSGWIYEQYF TGTGCCAGCAGCTTAGATTCAGGTTGGATCTACGAGCAGTACTTC
. . TRBJ2-5 TRBV7-2 CASSSQLETQYF TGTGCCAGCAGCTCACAATTAGAGACCCAGTACTTC
. few TRBJ2-1 TRBV20-1 CSARDGRLNEQFF TGCAGTGCTAGAGATGGACGGCTCAATGAGCAGTTCTTC
TRBD1 . TRBJ1-2 TRBV7-6 CASSGYRGLTYGYTF TGTGCCAGCAGCGGATACAGGGGGCTTACTTATGGCTACACCTTC
. . TRBJ2-3 TRBV2 CASSDYTDTQYF TGTGCCAGCAGTGACTACACAGATACGCAGTATTTT
TRBD1 . TRBJ1-6 TRBV11-2 CASSLDPGQGTLHF TGTGCCAGCAGCTTAGATCCCGGACAGGGGACCCTCCACTTT
TRBD1 . TRBJ2-1 TRBV7-9 CASSLARDRGLLSYNEQFF TGTGCCAGCAGCTTAGCACGGGACAGGGGTCTTCTCTCCTACAATGAGCAGTTCTTC
. . TRBJ1-6 TRBV5-5 CASSPGHSNSPLHF TGTGCCAGCAGCCCGGGACACAGTAATTCACCCCTCCACTTT
TRBD1 . TRBJ2-5 TRBV7-2 CASTLETGTETQYF TGTGCCAGCACCCTCGAGACAGGGACAGAGACCCAGTACTTC
TRBD2 few TRBJ2-7 TRBV4-3 CASSRGSGGVYEQYF TGCGCCAGCAGCCGGGGTAGCGGGGGAGTCTACGAGCAGTACTTC
TRBD2 . TRBJ2-7 TRBV6-2/TRBV6-3 CASTYLAGGPYEQYF TGTGCCAGCACTTACTTAGCGGGGGGCCCCTACGAGCAGTACTTC
. . TRBJ1-1 TRBV6-1 CVSRRTVNTEAFF TGTGTCAGCAGACGGACGGTGAACACTGAAGCTTTCTTT
TRBD2 . TRBJ2-7 TRBV27 CASSLLSGGRYEQYF TGTGCCAGCAGTCTTCTCTCGGGGGGTCGCTACGAGCAGTACTTC
. few TRBJ2-1 TRBV20-1 CSAARDQLLSEQFF TGCAGTGCTGCCAGGGACCAGTTGTTGAGTGAGCAGTTCTTC
. . TRBJ1-2 TRBV12-3/TRBV12-4 CASGNRAGAVLFSF TGTGCCAGCGGCAATAGGGCAGGCGCCGTGCTGTTTTCCTTC
. few TRBJ2-7 TRBV5-1 CASSLSPRGGTSYEQYF TGCGCCAGCAGCTTGAGCCCTCGGGGCGGAACCTCCTACGAGCAGTACTTC
. few TRBJ2-5 TRBV11-3 CASSLRTTIYQETQYF TGTGCCAGCAGCTTGAGGACTACAATCTACCAAGAGACCCAGTACTTC
. few TRBJ2-2 TRBV20-1 CSARAPFPGELFF TGCAGTGCTAGAGCCCCTTTCCCCGGGGAGCTGTTTTTT
TRBD2 . TRBJ2-3 TRBV7-2 CASSPLAGASTDTQYF TGTGCCAGCAGCCCACTAGCGGGGGCGAGCACAGATACGCAGTATTTT
TRBD1 . TRBJ2-3 TRBV20-1 CSALTGVDTQYF TGCAGTGCGCTGACAGGGGTTGATACGCAGTATTTT
TRBD1 . TRBJ2-3 TRBV27 CASRRTGTDMQYF TGTGCCAGCAGACGGACAGGCACAGATATGCAGTATTTT
TRBD2 . TRBJ2-1 TRBV10-3 CVISLLAGHNEQFF TGTGTCATCAGTCTCCTAGCGGGTCACAATGAGCAGTTCTTC
TRBD1 . TRBJ2-5 TRBV24-1 CATSDLWDSGGGETQYF TGTGCCACCAGTGATTTGTGGGACTCAGGGGGCGGAGAGACCCAGTACTTC
TRBD2 few TRBJ2-3 TRBV14 CASSQGTSDKDTQYF TGTGCCAGCAGCCAAGGGACTAGCGACAAAGATACGCAGTATTTT